This record looks at one T cell receptor beta chain sequence and its context. This clonotype was recorded many times. Which antigen it targets is not known. No base quality information exists; no much larger clone differs at one position. Starting from roughly 370 ng RNA, TCR libraries were constructed with the Immunoverse kit using molecular barcoded adaptors that cover the alpha/delta and beta/gamma chains. TCR library preparation was performed with the same RNA that was used for transcriptome sequencing. An Illumina HiSeq 4000 with 2 x 150 cycles was used to sequence the TCR libraries. Processing in the source paper ran as follows. MiXCR aligned TCR reads to human V, D, J and C references and assembled the aligned reads into CDR3 clonotypes, with quality filtering and error correction included. The tcR package in R was used to analyze clonotype counts and gene usage diversity. Raw mapping reads were checked after the RNA-seq reads had been mapped by STAR aligner version 2.5.3a onto the human GRCh37 genome. To test how sequencing depth affects detected clonotypes, IR-seq fastq files were randomly downsampled with Seqtk 1.3. The public reads were reanalyzed by TCRdb: fastp trimming at Q25, MiXCR alignment, in-frame beta chains only. Rows are unified per CDR3 protein, each entry keeping the most common DNA and genes. In this record, the V and J calls reflect TCRdb's handling and not the investigators' own analysis. For this sample there are under 40,000 distinct CDR3 sequences; around 15% appear just once. Clones ranked in the top ten supply less than 20% of the sample.

Each patient had bone marrow sampled at the time of active disease. Bone marrow mononuclear cells were isolated by Ficoll-Hypaque density gradient centrifugation. Myeloma plasma cells were removed and CD138-negative cells were obtained by negative selection following labeling with CD138 magnetic microbeads on a MACS separator. The purity of the isolated cells was checked by flow cytometry with CD138 antibodies on an Attune NxT. TRIzol reagent was used to extract total RNA, which was then quantified with a NanoDrop spectrophotometer. For each patient, paired RNA-seq and IR-seq were run on the CD138-negative bone marrow sample from that patient. The sample originates from a study of read filtering for tumor transcriptome and immune sequencing (dated by TCRdb to 2020 to 2021). Describing the broader study: The cohort had approximately 16 male and 14 female patients with a mean age of about 66 years, ranging from about 45 to 85. One of the main goals was to work out a read-filtering strategy for immune repertoire data, in particular whether clonotypes backed by only a single read should be removed. Per sample, about 3.5 to 11 million TCR-region mapped reads were obtained with IR-seq, compared with only 85 to 1273 with RNA-seq. Using the same bone marrow samples, the study compared TCR repertoires obtained by targeted immune repertoire sequencing with those obtained by bulk whole-transcriptome sequencing. After DNase treatment, whole-transcriptome libraries were prepared using the TruSeq RNA Access Library Prep Kit. By revised international staging, roughly 8 patients were R-ISS I, about 17 were R-ISS II and 6 or 7 were R-ISS III.

Study-wide findings and limitations: The correlation between IR-seq and RNA-seq shared clonotype proportions was increased by removal of single-read clonotypes. The sorted CD138-negative fraction was not purified T cells but a mixed bone marrow immune population. IR-seq captured clonotypes at much higher depth and more reliably than RNA-seq, and smaller IR-seq throughput sufficed to identify most shared clonotypes. In IR-seq, around 80% of clonotypes but approximately 3.8% of total reads were represented by single-read clonotypes, whereas in RNA-seq, approximately 70% of clonotypes and approximately 40% of reads were represented by single-read clonotypes.

Sequenced input: a population of CD138-negative cells sorted from bone marrow. This sample's cell subset or site label indicates: bone marrow mononuclear cells depleted of CD138+ plasma/myeloma cells by negative magnetic selection. The clonotype comes from a donor aged 40 or older with multiple myeloma.

CDR3 region: CASSLTGVEQYF. The sequenced DNA is TGCGCCAGCAGCTTGACAGGGGTAGAGCAGTACTTC. The chain couples TRBV5-1 to TRBJ2-7; 7 middle bases align to TRBD1. Reading from cysteine to phenylalanine, the CDR3 counts 12 amino acids. The retained sequence is limited to the CDR3, 36 bases, with the frame set at the first base. CDR1 and CDR2 are read off the germline V gene as SGHRS and YFSETQ. Trimming takes 1 base off V and 7 bases off J; junction bases not matched to a gene: 2.